Below, 8 T cell receptor beta chains from the same sample are listed, as sequenced in a study of lymphopenia after photon versus proton radiotherapy. Assay: immunoSEQ multiplex PCR; the TCRdb copy retains only in-frame clones and omits some. The data contain roughly 45,000 clones, 85% to 90% of them singletons. The sequences come from peripheral blood, collected from a patient treated with photon-based radiotherapy. The receptor source for this set is a man in his forties with gastric cancer.

The V call is TRBV6-5, the J call TRBJ1-1; the match to TRBD1 covers 7 bases. V was pared by 8 bases and J by 7 bases, with 7 bases of the junction left unmatched. The CDR3 spans 12 residues. Germline CDR1 and CDR2: MNHEY and SVGAGI. CDR3 in amino acids: CASGHRGGEAFF. The CDR3 DNA follows: TGTGCCAGCGGCCACAGGGGTGGTGAAGCTTTCTTT.

The chain couples TRBV6-6 to TRBJ2-2; D call uncertain. Germline V gene lookup returns CDR1 MNHNY and CDR2 SVGAGI (reference sequence). The CDR3 has 16 residues. Trimming pared 6 bases from V and 1 base from J, leaving 15 bases between. As DNA, the CDR3 is TGTGCCAGCAGCCAAACCGGAACAAGGAACACCGGGGAGCTGTTTTTT. Encoded protein: CASSQTGTRNTGELFF.

The chain employs TRBV19 and TRBJ1-5; D may be TRBD1 (6 bases). The CDR3 covers 13 residues. V lost 3 bases and J lost 11, with 14 bases in between. Germline V gene sequence: CDR1 LNHDA, CDR2 SQIVND (reference sequence). The CDR3 spells CASSIGGGQTQHF. CDR3 in DNA: TGTGCCAGTAGTATCGGGGGGGGGCAGACCCAGCATTTT.

The genes are TRBV5-4 and TRBJ1-2, with D possibly matching TRBD1 (5 bases). V was clipped by 3 bases and J by 3 bases, with 15 bases between them. CDR3 size: 15 residues. CDR1 and CDR2 from the germline V gene are SGHNT and YYREEE (reference sequence). The CDR3 region has the DNA TGTGCCAGCAGCTCCCCGGGGGGAGATGACTATGGCTACACCTTC. Its protein product is CASSSPGGDDYGYTF.

The chain joins TRBV23-1 to TRBJ2-2; D might be TRBD2 (5 bases). TRBV23-1 is reported as an ORF; its role is uncertain. This CDR3 comprises 14 residues. V was cut by 0 bases and J by 8 bases, with 10 bases left in between. CDR3 amino acids: CASSQSGKRGELFF. The CDR3, as DNA: TGCGCCAGCAGTCAATCCGGGAAGCGAGGGGAGCTGTTTTTT.

V gene TRBV5-1 combines with J gene TRBJ2-5; D possibly corresponds to TRBD1 (5 bases). The CDR3 has 15 amino acids. Germline CDR1 SGHRS, CDR2 YFSETQ. V was cut by 0 bases and J by 4 bases, with 13 bases left in between. This chain's CDR3 is CASSLVQGSGETQYF. The CDR3 nucleotides are TGCGCCAGCAGCTTGGTTCAGGGATCAGGAGAGACCCAGTACTTC.

The chain is built from TRBV5-6 and TRBJ2-7; perhaps TRBD1 as D (5 bases). Germline V gene data show CDR1 as SGHDT and CDR2 as YYEEEE. CDR3 size: 14 residues. V dropped 4 bases and J dropped 4 bases, with 15 bases sitting between them. CDR3 bases: TGTGCCAGCAGCCCGGACCCCCCAGGGTACGAGCAGTACTTC. As protein: CASSPDPPGYEQYF.

The V call is TRBV30, the J call TRBJ2-2; D unclear. V was clipped by 0 bases and J by 5 bases, with 16 bases between them. CDR3 length equals 16 residues. Germline V gene lookup returns CDR1 GTSNPN and CDR2 SVGIG (reference sequence). The CDR3, as DNA: TGTGCCTGGAGTGTGGCCCCTGAGATCGTAACCGGGGAGCTGTTTTTT. Protein sequence: CAWSVAPEIVTGELFF.